The 9 T cell receptor beta chains listed next were all sequenced from one sample in a study of T cell responses to AZD1222 COVID-19 vaccine. Only in-frame clones appear in the TCRdb table, and some are missing; sequencing was by immunoSEQ multiplex PCR. Here the sample spans 90,000 to 150,000 clones, roughly 86% being singletons. The specimen comprised peripheral blood, sampled on day 0 of AZD1222 vaccination. These receptors were taken from an adult in good health.

This clone has more than one count but fewer than ten. The chain has TRBV11-2 and TRBJ1-1; D might be TRBD1 (5 bases). Germline V gene sequence: CDR1 SGHAT, CDR2 FQNNGV. V was trimmed by 3 bases and J by 5 bases, leaving 13 bases between them. The CDR3 sequence is 14 residues long. CDR3 loop: CASSLNTGGTEAFF. The CDR3 DNA sequence: TGTGCCAGCAGCTTGAATACGGGGGGGACTGAAGCTTTCTTT.

V usage is TRBV12-3 or TRBV12-4 and J usage is TRBJ1-2; 8 bases align to TRBD1. V shed 7 bases, J shed 5 bases, and the junction held 6 bases outside the gene matches. The CDR3 has 13 amino acids. CDR3: CASTPDRGYGYTF. The CDR3 DNA follows: TGTGCCAGCACTCCTGACAGGGGATATGGCTACACCTTC.

This clone showed up just once. V gene TRBV15 combines with J gene TRBJ2-2; D is ambiguous. Germline V gene data show CDR1 as LNHNV and CDR2 as YYDKDF (reference sequence). This CDR3 is built from 15 residues. V lost 0 bases, J lost 1 base, and 6 bases lay in between. CDR3 bases: TGTGCCACCAGCAGAGATCCCGTGAACACCGGGGAGCTGTTTTTT. Its translation is CATSRDPVNTGELFF.

The rearrangement uses TRBV28 and TRBJ2-1; D might be TRBD2 (5 bases). This CDR3 has 14 residues. CDR1 MDHEN and CDR2 SYDVKM come from the germline V gene. V was trimmed by 5 bases and J by 9 bases, leaving 17 bases between them. The CDR3 reads CASSLGVLRGEQFF. DNA of the CDR3: TGTGCCAGCAGTCTTGGGGTCCTCCGGGGTGAGCAGTTCTTC.

The rearrangement links TRBV28 to TRBJ2-2; the D gene could be TRBD1 or TRBD2 (5 bases each). V was pared by 2 bases and J by 1 base, with 8 bases between. Germline CDR1 and CDR2: MDHEN and SYDVKM. The CDR3 is 15 residues long. Here the CDR3 reads CASSLGTVNTGELFF. The CDR3 coding sequence is TGTGCCAGCAGTTTAGGGACGGTGAACACCGGGGAGCTGTTTTTT.

This chain joins TRBV7-9 and TRBJ2-5, with D perhaps matching TRBD1 (5 bases). The CDR3 is 14 residues long. The germline CDR1 and CDR2 sequences are SEHNR and FQNEAQ (reference sequence). The V end was cut by 2 bases, the J end by 4 bases, with 11 bases between. The CDR3 reads CASSLPRGGETQYF. The CDR3 nucleotides read TGTGCCAGCAGCTTACCAAGGGGTGGAGAGACCCAGTACTTC.

The chain links TRBV28 to TRBJ1-1, with D maybe TRBD1 (6 bases). The CDR3 spans 15 residues. The V and J ends lost 1 base and 1 base respectively, with 10 bases between them. The germline CDR1 and CDR2 sequences are MDHEN and SYDVKM. In DNA form, the CDR3 reads TGTGCCAGCAGTTTATTAGCAGGGGCGAACACTGAAGCTTTCTTT. Translated, it gives CASSLLAGANTEAFF.

This chain joins TRBV6-1 and TRBJ1-5, with TRBD1 matching over 11 bases. V dropped 4 bases and J dropped 0; count of bases not matched to a gene: 8. CDR1 and CDR2 (germline): MNHNS, SASEGT. CDR3 length: 18 amino acids. Here the CDR3 reads CASSVQPGQGVSNQPQHF. CDR3 bases: TGTGCCAGCAGTGTTCAACCGGGACAGGGGGTTAGCAATCAGCCCCAGCATTTT.

The chain has TRBV30 and TRBJ2-5; D perhaps matches TRBD1 (6 bases). There are 13 residues in the CDR3. CDR1 is GTSNPN, CDR2 SVGIG, per germline (reference sequence). Trimming removed 4 bases at V and 1 base at J, with 10 bases between. CDR3 loop: CAWNRDIQETQYF. DNA for the CDR3: TGTGCCTGGAACCGGGACATCCAAGAGACCCAGTACTTC.